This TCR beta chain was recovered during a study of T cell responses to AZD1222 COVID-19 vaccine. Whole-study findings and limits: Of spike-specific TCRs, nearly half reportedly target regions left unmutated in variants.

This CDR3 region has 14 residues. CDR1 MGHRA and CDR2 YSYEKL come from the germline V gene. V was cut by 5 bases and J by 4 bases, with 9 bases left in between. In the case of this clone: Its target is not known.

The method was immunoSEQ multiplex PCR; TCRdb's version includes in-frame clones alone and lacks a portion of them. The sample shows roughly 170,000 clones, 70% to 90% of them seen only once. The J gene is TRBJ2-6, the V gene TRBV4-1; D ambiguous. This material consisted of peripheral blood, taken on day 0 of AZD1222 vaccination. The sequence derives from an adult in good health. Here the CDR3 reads CASSAELGANVLTF. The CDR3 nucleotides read TGCGCCAGCAGCGCTGAATTAGGGGCCAACGTCCTGACTTTC.